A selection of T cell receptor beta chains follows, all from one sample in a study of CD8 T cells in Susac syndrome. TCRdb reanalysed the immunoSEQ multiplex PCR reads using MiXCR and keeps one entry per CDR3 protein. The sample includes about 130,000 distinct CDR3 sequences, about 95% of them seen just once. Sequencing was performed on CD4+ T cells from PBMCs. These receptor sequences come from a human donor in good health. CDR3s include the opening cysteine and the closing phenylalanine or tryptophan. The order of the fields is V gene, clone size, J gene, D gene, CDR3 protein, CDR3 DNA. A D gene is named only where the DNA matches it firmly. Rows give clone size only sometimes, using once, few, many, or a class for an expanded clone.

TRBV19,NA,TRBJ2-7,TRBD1,CASKDRGDYEQYF,TGTGCCAGCAAGGACAGGGGAGACTACGAGCAGTACTTC
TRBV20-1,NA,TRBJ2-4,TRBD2,CSARSGRAVSRSAKNIQYF,TGCAGTGCCCGAAGCGGGAGGGCCGTATCGCGTTCTGCCAAAAACATTCAGTACTTC
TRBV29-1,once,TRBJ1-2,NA,CSLTDSDYGYTF,TGCAGCCTGACGGACAGCGACTATGGCTACACCTTC
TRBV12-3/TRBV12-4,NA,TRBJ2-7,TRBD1,CASSPRDRHYEQYF,TGTGCCAGCAGTCCTCGGGACAGGCACTACGAGCAGTACTTC
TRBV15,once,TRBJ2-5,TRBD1,CATAGGVLETQYF,TGTGCCACGGCAGGGGGCGTTTTGGAGACCCAGTACTTC
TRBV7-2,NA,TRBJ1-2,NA,CASSFSQSNYGYTF,TGTGCCAGCAGCTTCTCTCAGAGCAACTATGGCTACACCTTC
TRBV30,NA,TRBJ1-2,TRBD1,CAWRGTGRGYGYTF,TGTGCCTGGAGGGGGACAGGGCGAGGCTATGGCTACACCTTC
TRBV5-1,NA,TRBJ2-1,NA,CASSLAGITSYNEQFF,TGCGCCAGCAGCTTGGCAGGGATAACGTCCTACAATGAGCAGTTCTTC
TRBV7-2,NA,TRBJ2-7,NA,CASSLGWRAAYEQYF,TGTGCCAGCAGCTTAGGGTGGCGGGCCGCCTACGAGCAGTACTTC
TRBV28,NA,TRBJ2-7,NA,CASSPGGAGAQYF,TGTGCCAGCAGTCCGGGGGGTGCAGGGGCGCAGTACTTC
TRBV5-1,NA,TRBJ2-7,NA,CASSLIGTYEQYF,TGCGCCAGCAGCTTGATAGGGACCTACGAGCAGTACTTC
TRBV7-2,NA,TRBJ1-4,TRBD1,CASSITGVTNEKLFF,TGTGCCAGCAGCATAACAGGGGTGACGAATGAAAAACTGTTTTTT
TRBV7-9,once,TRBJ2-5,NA,CASSKEIGSETQYF,TGTGCCAGCAGCAAGGAGATTGGGTCGGAGACCCAGTACTTC
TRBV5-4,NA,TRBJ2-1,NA,CASSFSGTLSNEQFF,TGTGCCAGCAGCTTTTCCGGGACCTTAAGCAATGAGCAGTTCTTC
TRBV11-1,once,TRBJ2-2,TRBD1,CASSWGTANTGELFF,TGTGCCAGCAGCTGGGGGACAGCTAACACCGGGGAGCTGTTTTTT
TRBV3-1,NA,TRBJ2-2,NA,CASSQQKGLPQGTGELFF,TGTGCCAGCAGCCAGCAAAAGGGACTCCCCCAGGGGACCGGGGAGCTGTTTTTT
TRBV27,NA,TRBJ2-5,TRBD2,CASSSSGIETQYF,TGTGCCAGCAGTTCTAGCGGGATCGAGACCCAGTACTTC
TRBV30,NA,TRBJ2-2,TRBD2,CAWSATPTSEAGELFF,TGTGCCTGGAGCGCCACTCCCACTAGCGAAGCCGGGGAGCTGTTTTTT
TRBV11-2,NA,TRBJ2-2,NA,CASSFLTGWAGELFF,TGTGCCAGCAGCTTCCTGACAGGTTGGGCCGGGGAGCTGTTTTTT
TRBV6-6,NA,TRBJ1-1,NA,CASSYNKDTEAFF,TGTGCCAGCAGTTATAACAAAGACACTGAAGCTTTCTTT
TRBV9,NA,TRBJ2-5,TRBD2,CASSVGGGRVQETQYF,TGTGCCAGCAGCGTAGGAGGCGGGAGAGTCCAAGAGACCCAGTACTTC
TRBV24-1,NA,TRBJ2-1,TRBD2,CATSDYSGRARNEQFF,TGTGCCACCAGTGACTATAGCGGGAGGGCCCGGAATGAGCAGTTCTTC
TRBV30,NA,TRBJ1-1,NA,CAWRGLGLTEAFF,TGTGCCTGGAGGGGTTTAGGGTTGACTGAAGCTTTCTTT
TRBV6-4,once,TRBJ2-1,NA,CASSEAGPSYNEQFF,TGTGCCAGCAGTGAGGCGGGGCCGTCCTACAATGAGCAGTTCTTC
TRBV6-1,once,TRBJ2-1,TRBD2,CASSEETSGIVYYNEQFF,TGTGCCAGCAGTGAGGAGACTAGCGGGATCGTATACTACAATGAGCAGTTCTTC
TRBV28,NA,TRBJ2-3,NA,CASSVGTDTQYF,TGTGCCAGCAGTGTGGGCACAGATACGCAGTATTTT
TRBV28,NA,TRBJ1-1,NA,CASRKSGATEAFF,TGTGCCAGCAGGAAATCAGGGGCCACTGAAGCTTTCTTT
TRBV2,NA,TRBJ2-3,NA,CATRARGRGTDTQYF,TGTGCCACGCGGGCGCGGGGACGGGGCACAGATACGCAGTATTTT
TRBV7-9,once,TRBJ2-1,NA,CASSLLAGRSNEQFF,TGTGCCAGCAGCTTACTGGCGGGAAGGAGCAATGAGCAGTTCTTC
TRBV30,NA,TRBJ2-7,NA,CAWSPGRYYEQYF,TGTGCCTGGAGCCCCGGGCGGTACTACGAGCAGTACTTC
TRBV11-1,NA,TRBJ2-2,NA,CASSARSLTGELFF,TGTGCCAGCAGCGCTAGGAGCCTGACCGGGGAGCTGTTTTTT
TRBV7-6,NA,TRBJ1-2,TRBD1,CASSSIRTGEYGYTF,TGTGCCAGCAGCTCCATTCGGACAGGGGAATATGGCTACACCTTC
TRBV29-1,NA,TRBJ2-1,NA,CSAGADSYNEQFF,TGCAGCGCTGGGGCGGACTCCTACAATGAGCAGTTCTTC
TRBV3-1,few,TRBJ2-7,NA,CASSQVSGAEQYF,TGTGCCAGCAGCCAAGTATCGGGGGCCGAGCAGTACTTC
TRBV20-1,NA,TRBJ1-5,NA,CSARRSVGNQPQHF,TGCAGTGCTAGAAGGTCGGTCGGCAATCAGCCCCAGCATTTT
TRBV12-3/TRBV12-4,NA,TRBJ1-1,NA,CASSSVYPGTEAFF,TGTGCCAGCAGTTCAGTATACCCGGGCACTGAAGCTTTCTTT
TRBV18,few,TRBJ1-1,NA,CASSPRGNTEAFF,TGTGCCAGCTCACCACGGGGGAACACTGAAGCTTTCTTT
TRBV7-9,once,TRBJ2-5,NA,CASSSPGETQYF,TGTGCCAGCAGCTCCCCGGGGGAGACCCAGTACTTC
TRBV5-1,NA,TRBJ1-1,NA,CASSLTGAHTEAFF,TGCGCCAGCAGCCTGACGGGGGCTCACACTGAAGCTTTCTTT
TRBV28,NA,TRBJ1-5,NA,CASSGEQPQHF,TGTGCCAGCAGTGGGGAACAGCCCCAGCATTTT
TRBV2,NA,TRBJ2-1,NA,CASKNLRAINEQFF,TGTGCCAGCAAAAACCTCCGGGCCATCAATGAGCAGTTCTTC
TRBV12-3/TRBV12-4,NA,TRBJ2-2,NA,CASSPQIANTGELFF,TGTGCCAGCAGTCCCCAGATAGCGAACACCGGGGAGCTGTTTTTT
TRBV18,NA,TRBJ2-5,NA,CASSPPELLGETQYF,TGTGCCAGCTCACCACCGGAGCTCCTAGGGGAGACCCAGTACTTC
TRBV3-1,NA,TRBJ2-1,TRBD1,CASSHGQGDNEQFF,TGTGCCAGCAGCCATGGGCAGGGGGACAATGAGCAGTTCTTC
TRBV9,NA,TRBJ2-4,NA,CASGGDIQYF,TGTGCCAGCGGGGGTGACATTCAGTACTTC
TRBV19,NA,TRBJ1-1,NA,CASIRKGDTEAFF,TGTGCCAGTATAAGGAAGGGAGATACTGAAGCTTTCTTT
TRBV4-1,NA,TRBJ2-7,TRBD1,CASSLGQGRSYEQYF,TGCGCCAGCAGCCTAGGACAGGGGAGATCCTACGAGCAGTACTTC
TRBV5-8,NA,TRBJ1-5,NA,CASSLDKGGSNQPQHF,TGTGCCAGCAGCCTGGACAAGGGAGGGAGCAATCAGCCCCAGCATTTT
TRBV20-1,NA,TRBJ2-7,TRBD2,CSARDRRASGSYEQYF,TGCAGTGCTAGAGATCGAAGGGCTAGCGGCTCCTACGAGCAGTACTTC
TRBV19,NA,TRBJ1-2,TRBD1,CASTSGDSSYGYTF,TGTGCCAGTACCTCGGGGGACAGTAGCTATGGCTACACCTTC
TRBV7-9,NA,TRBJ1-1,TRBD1,CASSSFRGPSVTEAFF,TGTGCCAGCAGCTCGTTCAGGGGGCCCTCTGTCACTGAAGCTTTCTTT
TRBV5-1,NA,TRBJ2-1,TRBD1,CASSPQGARYNEQFF,TGCGCCAGCAGCCCCCAGGGGGCGCGCTACAATGAGCAGTTCTTC
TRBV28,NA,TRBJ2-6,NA,CASSLGTQRLSGANVLTF,TGTGCCAGCAGCCTCGGGACCCAAAGGCTCTCTGGGGCCAACGTCCTGACTTTC